These 5 T cell receptor beta chains were sequenced from one sample in a study of shared clonotypes between healthy human individuals. Profiled with immunoSEQ multiplex PCR; TCRdb holds only in-frame clones, not every one. Seen here are over a million clones, approximately 76% observed once, and the top ten hold less than 1.5%. Material for sequencing was memory CD4+ T cells sorted from blood. Subset described: CD45RA-negative fraction. The receptors derive from a man between 18 and 29 years old in good health.

Note on this clone: The sample contains more than one DNA sequence encoding this CDR3. The genes are TRBV18 and TRBJ2-3; D is perhaps TRBD2 (5 bases). The CDR3 covers 13 residues. Germline V CDR1 and CDR2: KGHSH, LQKENI. V was trimmed by 3 bases and J by 3 bases, leaving 7 bases between them. The CDR3 DNA is TGTGCCAGCTCACCCCCGGGAACAGATACGCAGTATTTT. Translating it yields CASSPPGTDTQYF.

The chain links TRBV19 to TRBJ1-5, with D perhaps matching TRBD1 (5 bases). Germline assignment: CDR1 LNHDA and CDR2 SQIVND (reference sequence). Trimming took off 6 bases at V and 6 bases at J, with 18 bases between the two ends. This CDR3 spans 15 amino acids. The CDR3 bases are TGTGCCAGTAGAGAAGGTGGGGCCGAAGGTCAGCCCCAGCATTTT. Protein product: CASREGGAEGQPQHF.

The chain employs TRBV7-8 and TRBJ2-7, with D possibly matching TRBD2 (6 bases). The germline V gene encodes CDR1 SGHVS and CDR2 FQNEAQ. The CDR3 spans 14 residues. The V end lost 5 bases, the J end lost 4 bases, and 15 bases lay between the germline ends. In DNA form, the CDR3 reads TGTGCCAGCAGCGGCAATGGGGGGTCGTACGAGCAGTACTTC. Protein sequence: CASSGNGGSYEQYF.

Concerning this clone itself: This CDR3 is also generated by other DNA sequences in the sample. J is TRBJ1-3 and V is TRBV2; 8 bases map to TRBD1. The CDR3 is 15 amino acids. The germline CDR1 and CDR2 sequences are SNHLY and FYNNEI. The ends lost 2 bases at V and 4 bases at J; junction bases unmatched: 4. This chain's CDR3 is CASSERQGSGNTIYF. The DNA of the CDR3 is TGTGCCAGCAGTGAAAGACAGGGGAGCGGAAACACCATATATTTT.

The V gene is TRBV5-4, the J gene TRBJ2-3; TRBD2 is a possible D gene (6 bases). V dropped 3 bases and J dropped 4 bases, with 21 bases sitting between them. Per germline, CDR1 SGHNT and CDR2 YYREEE (reference sequence). The CDR3 is made up of 17 amino acids. In nucleotides, the CDR3 is TGTGCCAGCAGCTCGGGGGTCAGGTTTGGGTCTGCAGATACGCAGTATTTT. Encoded protein: CASSSGVRFGSADTQYF.